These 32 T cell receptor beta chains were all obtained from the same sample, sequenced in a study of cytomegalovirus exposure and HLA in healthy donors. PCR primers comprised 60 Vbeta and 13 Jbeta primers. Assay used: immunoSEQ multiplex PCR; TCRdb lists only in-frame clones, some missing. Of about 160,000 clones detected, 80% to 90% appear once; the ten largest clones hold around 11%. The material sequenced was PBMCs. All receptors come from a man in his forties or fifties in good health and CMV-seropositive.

CDR3 amino acids: CASRRQGAQGSAEAFF. The CDR3 DNA sequence: TGTGCCAGCAGGAGACAGGGGGCCCAGGGAAGCGCTGAAGCTTTCTTT. This chain connects TRBV7-9 to TRBJ1-1; 10 nucleotides line up with TRBD1. The CDR3 totals 16 residues. Looked up from germline, CDR1 is SEHNR and CDR2 is FQNEAQ (reference sequence). V lost 6 bases to trimming and J lost 6 bases; unmatched junction nucleotides: 13.

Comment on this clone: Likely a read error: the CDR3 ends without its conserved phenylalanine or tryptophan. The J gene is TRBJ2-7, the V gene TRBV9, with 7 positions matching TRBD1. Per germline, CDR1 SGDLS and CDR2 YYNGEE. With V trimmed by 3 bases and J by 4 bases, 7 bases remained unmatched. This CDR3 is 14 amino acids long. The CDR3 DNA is TGTGCCAGCAGCGCCGGGACAGTCCAATACGAGCAGTACCTC. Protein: CASSAGTVQYEQYL.

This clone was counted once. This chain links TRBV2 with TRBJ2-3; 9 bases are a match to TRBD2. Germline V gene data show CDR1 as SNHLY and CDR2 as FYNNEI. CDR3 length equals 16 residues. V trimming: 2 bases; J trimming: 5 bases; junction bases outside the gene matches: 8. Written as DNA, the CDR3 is TGTGCCAGCAGTGAATCAGGCGGGGGGGCGGGAGATACGCAGTATTTT. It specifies CASSESGGGAGDTQYF.

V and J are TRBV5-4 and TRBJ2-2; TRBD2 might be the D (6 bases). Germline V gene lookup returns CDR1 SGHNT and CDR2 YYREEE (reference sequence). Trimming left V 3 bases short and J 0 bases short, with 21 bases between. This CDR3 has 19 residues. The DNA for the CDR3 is TGTGCCAGCAGCTGGGGGGACGGAGTCCTCCAGCCGAACACCGGGGAGCTGTTTTTT. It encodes CASSWGDGVLQPNTGELFF.

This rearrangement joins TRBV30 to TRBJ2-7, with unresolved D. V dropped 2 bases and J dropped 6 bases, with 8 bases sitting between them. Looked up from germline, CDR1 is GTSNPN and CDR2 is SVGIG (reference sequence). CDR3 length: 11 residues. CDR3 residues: CAWSSYSEQYF. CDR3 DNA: TGTGCCTGGAGTTCGTATTCCGAGCAGTACTTC.

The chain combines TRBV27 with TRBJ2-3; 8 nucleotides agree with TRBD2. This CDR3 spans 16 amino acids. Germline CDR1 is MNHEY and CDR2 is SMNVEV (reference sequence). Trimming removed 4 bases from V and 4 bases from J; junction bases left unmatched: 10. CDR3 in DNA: TGTGCCAGCAGTTCCCCCGGAGCGGGAGAAGCAGATACGCAGTATTTT. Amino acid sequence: CASSSPGAGEADTQYF.

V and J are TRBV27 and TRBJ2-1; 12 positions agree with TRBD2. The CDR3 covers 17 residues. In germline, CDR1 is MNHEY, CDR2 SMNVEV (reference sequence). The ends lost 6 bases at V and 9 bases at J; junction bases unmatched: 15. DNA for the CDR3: TGTGCCAGCAGCTCCCTGACTAGCGGGAGTATGATCGGTGAGCAGTTCTTC. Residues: CASSSLTSGSMIGEQFF.

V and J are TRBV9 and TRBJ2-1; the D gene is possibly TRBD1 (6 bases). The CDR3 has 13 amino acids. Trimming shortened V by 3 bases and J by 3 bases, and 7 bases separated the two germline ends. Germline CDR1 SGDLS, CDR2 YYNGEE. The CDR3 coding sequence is TGTGCCAGCAGCGGGGACATCTACAATGAGCAGTTCTTC. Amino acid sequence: CASSGDIYNEQFF.

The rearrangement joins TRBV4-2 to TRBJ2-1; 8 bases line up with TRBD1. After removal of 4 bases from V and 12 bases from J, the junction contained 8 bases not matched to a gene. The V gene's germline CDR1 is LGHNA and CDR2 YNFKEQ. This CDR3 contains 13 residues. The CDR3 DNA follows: TGTGCCAGCAGCCCGGAAACAGGGGGTTGGCAGTTCTTC. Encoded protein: CASSPETGGWQFF.

CDR3 sequence (DNA): TGTGCCAGCAGCCAAGGGCAGGGGCTCACCTACGAGCAGTACTTC. This codes for CASSQGQGLTYEQYF. The chain joins TRBV14 to TRBJ2-7, with D perhaps matching TRBD1 (6 bases). The germline CDR1 and CDR2 sequences are SGHDN and FVKESK. This CDR3 region has 15 residues. V lost 1 base, J lost 2 bases, and 12 bases lay in between.

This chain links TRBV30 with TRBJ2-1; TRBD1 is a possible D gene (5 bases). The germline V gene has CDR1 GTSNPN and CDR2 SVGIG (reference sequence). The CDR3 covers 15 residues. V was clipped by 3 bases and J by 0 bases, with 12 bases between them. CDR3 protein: CAWRDTGSSYNEQFF. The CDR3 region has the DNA TGTGCCTGGAGGGATACAGGTTCCTCCTACAATGAGCAGTTCTTC.

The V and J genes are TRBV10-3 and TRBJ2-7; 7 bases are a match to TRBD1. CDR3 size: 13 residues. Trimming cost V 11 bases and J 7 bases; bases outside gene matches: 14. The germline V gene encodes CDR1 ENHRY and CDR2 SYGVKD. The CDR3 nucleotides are TGTGCCTCAAGACAGGGTCCTACTGAAGAGCAGTACTTC. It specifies CASRQGPTEEQYF.

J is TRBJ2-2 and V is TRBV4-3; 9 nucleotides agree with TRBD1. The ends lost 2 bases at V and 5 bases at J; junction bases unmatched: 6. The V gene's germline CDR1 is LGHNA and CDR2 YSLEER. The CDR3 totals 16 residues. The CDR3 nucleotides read TGCGCCAGCAGCCAACAGGACAGGGGAGGTACCGGGGAGCTGTTTTTT. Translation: CASSQQDRGGTGELFF.

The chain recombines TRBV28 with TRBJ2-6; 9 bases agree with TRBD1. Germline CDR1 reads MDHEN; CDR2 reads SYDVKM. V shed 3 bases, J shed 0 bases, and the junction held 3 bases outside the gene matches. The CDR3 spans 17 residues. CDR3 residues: CASSLGQGPSGANVLTF. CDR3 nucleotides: TGTGCCAGCAGTTTGGGACAGGGCCCCTCTGGGGCCAACGTCCTGACTTTC.

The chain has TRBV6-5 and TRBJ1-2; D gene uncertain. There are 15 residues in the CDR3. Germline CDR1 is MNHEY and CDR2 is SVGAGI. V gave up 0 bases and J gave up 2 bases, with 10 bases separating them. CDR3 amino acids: CASSYSSVENYGYTF. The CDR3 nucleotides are TGTGCCAGCAGTTACTCGAGCGTAGAGAACTATGGCTACACCTTC.

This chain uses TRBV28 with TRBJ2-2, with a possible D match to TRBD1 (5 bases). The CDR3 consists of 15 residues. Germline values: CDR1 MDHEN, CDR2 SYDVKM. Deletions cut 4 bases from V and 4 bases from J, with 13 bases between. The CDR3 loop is CASSYTRQFTGELFF. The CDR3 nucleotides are TGTGCCAGCAGTTACACCCGACAGTTCACCGGGGAGCTGTTTTTT.

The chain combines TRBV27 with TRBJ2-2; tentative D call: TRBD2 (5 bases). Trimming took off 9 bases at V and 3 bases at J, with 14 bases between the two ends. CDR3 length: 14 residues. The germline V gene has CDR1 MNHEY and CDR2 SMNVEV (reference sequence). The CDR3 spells CASPGVGDTGELFF. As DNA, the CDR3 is TGTGCCAGTCCTGGGGTCGGGGACACCGGGGAGCTGTTTTTT.

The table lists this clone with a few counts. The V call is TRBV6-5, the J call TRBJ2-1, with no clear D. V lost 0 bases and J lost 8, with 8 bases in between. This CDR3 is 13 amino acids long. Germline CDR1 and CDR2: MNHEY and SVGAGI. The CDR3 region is CASSYSRLDEQFF. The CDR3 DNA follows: TGTGCCAGCAGTTACTCCCGGTTGGATGAGCAGTTCTTC.

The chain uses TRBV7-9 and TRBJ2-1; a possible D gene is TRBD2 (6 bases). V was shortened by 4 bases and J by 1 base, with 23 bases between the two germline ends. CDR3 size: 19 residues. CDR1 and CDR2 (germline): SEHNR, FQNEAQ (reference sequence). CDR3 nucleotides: TGTGCCAGCAGCTCAAGAAGTGCTCGGGGGAACCCTTCCTACAATGAGCAGTTCTTC. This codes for CASSSRSARGNPSYNEQFF.

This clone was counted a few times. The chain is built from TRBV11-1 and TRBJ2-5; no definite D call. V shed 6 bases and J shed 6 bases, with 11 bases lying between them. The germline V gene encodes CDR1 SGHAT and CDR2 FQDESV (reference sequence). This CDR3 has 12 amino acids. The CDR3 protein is CASSPSIKTQYF. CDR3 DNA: TGTGCCAGCAGTCCCTCTATTAAGACCCAGTACTTC.

Written as DNA, the CDR3 is TGTGCCAGTAGTATTCTACTAGCGGGAACAAATGAGCAGTTCTTC. Translation gives CASSILLAGTNEQFF. This chain joins TRBV19 and TRBJ2-1; TRBD2 agrees at 10 bases. This CDR3 region has 15 residues. Per the germline V gene, CDR1 is LNHDA and CDR2 is SQIVND (reference sequence). With 3 bases clipped from V and 7 bases from J, the junction kept 6 bases outside the gene matches.

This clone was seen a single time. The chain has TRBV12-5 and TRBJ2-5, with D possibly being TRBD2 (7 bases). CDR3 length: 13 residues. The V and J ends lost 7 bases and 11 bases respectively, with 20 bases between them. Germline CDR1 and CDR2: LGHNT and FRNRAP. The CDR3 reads CASALGGAREQYF. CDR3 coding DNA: TGTGCTAGTGCCCTAGGGGGGGCGCGGGAGCAGTACTTC.

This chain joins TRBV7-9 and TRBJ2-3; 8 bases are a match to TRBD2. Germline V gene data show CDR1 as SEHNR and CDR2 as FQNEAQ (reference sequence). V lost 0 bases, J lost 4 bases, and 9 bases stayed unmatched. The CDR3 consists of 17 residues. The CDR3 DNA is TGTGCCAGCAGCTTAGCGTCTAGCGGGTTCGGGGCAGATACGCAGTATTTT. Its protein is CASSLASSGFGADTQYF.

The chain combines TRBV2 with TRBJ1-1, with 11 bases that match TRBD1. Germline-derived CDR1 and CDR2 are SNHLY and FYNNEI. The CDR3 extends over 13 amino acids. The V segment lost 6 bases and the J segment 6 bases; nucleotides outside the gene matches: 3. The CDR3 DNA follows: TGTGCCAGCAGAAGGACAGGGGGCTCTGAAGCTTTCTTT. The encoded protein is CASRRTGGSEAFF.

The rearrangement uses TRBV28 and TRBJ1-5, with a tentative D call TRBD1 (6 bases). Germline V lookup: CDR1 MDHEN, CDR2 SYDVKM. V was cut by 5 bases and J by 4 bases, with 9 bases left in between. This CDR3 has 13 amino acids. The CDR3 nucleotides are TGTGCCAGCAGTGAAACAGGGAATCAGCCCCAGCATTTT. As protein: CASSETGNQPQHF.

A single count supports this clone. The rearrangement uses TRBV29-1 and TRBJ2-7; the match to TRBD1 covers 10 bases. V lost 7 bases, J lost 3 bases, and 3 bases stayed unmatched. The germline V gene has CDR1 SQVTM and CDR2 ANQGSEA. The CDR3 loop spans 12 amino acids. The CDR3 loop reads CSARDRGYEQYF. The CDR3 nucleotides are TGCAGCGCCCGGGACAGGGGCTACGAGCAGTACTTC.

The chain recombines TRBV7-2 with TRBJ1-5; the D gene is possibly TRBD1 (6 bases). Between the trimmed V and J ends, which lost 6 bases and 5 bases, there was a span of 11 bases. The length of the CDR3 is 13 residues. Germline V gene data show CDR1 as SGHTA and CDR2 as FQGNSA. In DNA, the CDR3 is TGTGCCAGCAGGAGGGACACTTATCAGCCCCAGCATTTT. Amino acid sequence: CASRRDTYQPQHF.

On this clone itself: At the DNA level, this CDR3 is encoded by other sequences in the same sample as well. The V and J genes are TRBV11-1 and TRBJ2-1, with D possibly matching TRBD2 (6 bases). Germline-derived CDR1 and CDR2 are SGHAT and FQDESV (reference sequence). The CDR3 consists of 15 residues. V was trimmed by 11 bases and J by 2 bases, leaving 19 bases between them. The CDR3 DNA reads TGTGCCGTTTCGGGCGGGGAAAATACCTACAATGAGCAGTTCTTC. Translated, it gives CAVSGGENTYNEQFF.

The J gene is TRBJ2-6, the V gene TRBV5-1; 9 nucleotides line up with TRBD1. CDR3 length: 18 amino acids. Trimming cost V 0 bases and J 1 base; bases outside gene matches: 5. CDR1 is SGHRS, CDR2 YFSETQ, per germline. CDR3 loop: CASSLEGTGWSGANVLTF. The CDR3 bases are TGCGCCAGCAGCTTGGAGGGGACAGGGTGGTCTGGGGCCAACGTCCTGACTTTC.

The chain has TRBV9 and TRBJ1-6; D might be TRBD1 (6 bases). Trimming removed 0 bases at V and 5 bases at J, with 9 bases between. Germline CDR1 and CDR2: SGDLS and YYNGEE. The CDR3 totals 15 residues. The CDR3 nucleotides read TGTGCCAGCAGCGTAGATCCAGGGGATAATTCACCCCTCCACTTT. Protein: CASSVDPGDNSPLHF.

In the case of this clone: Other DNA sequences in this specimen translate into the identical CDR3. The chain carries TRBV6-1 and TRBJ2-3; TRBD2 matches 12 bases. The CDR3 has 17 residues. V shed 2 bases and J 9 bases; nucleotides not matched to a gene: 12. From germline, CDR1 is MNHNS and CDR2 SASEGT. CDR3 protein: CASSEQSSGGALRTQYF. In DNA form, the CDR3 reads TGTGCCAGCAGTGAACAGTCTAGCGGGGGGGCGTTACGCACGCAGTATTTT.

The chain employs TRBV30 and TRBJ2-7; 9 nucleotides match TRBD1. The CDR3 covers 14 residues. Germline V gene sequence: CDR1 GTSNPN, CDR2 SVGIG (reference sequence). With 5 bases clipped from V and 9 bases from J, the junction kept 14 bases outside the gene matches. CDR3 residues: CAWCLGQGSDVQYF. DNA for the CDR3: TGTGCCTGGTGTCTGGGACAGGGTTCTGACGTGCAGTACTTC.